This T cell receptor (beta chain) was profiled in a study of graft-versus-host responses after intestinal transplantation. Details on this clone: Its specificity is not known.

TCRdb's copy holds only in-frame clones and misses some; the assay was immunoSEQ multiplex PCR. Of more than 20,000 clones detected, roughly 80% appear once; the ten largest clones hold more than 0.95%. Germline trimming cut 3 bases from V and 9 bases from J; bases unmatched to any gene: 4. CDR3 size: 14 residues. In germline, CDR1 is MNHNY, CDR2 SVGAGI (reference sequence). General study points: Some GvH clones appeared in ileal mucosa or blood before recipient bone marrow.

The chain couples TRBV6-6 to TRBJ2-1, with TRBD2 identical over 11 bases. The specimen was PBMCs, collected almost 29 days after intestinal transplant. This sequence was found in a human patient who received an intestinal transplant, so some T cells may come from the graft donor. The CDR3 sequence: CASSYAGLAVEQFF. DNA of the CDR3: TGTGCCAGCAGTTATGCGGGACTAGCGGTTGAGCAGTTCTTC.